The 22 T cell receptor beta chains listed next were all sequenced from one sample in a study of T cells in Graves' hyperthyroidism and ophthalmopathy. Researchers amplified the TCR beta CDR3 regions from RNA transcripts. With the HTBI primer set, the TCR CDR3 went through a first round of RT-PCR. TCRdb re-analysed the multiplex PCR reads in MiXCR, keeping a single row per CDR3 protein. The table shows under 750,000 distinct CDR3 sequences, with 15% to 20% occurring only once. Sequencing used blood. The receptors stem from a woman aged 50 to 60 with Graves' hyperthyroidism that later progressed to Graves' ophthalmopathy.

This clonotype occurred many times. This chain connects TRBV7-8 to TRBJ1-2; maybe TRBD1 (6 bases). This CDR3 spans 15 amino acids. Germline lookup yields CDR1 SGHVS and CDR2 FQNEAQ. V lost 1 base to trimming and J lost 0 bases, with 9 bases between them. DNA of the CDR3: TGTGCCAGCAGCTTAGTGGACAGACCTAACTATGGCTACACCTTC. This translates into CASSLVDRPNYGYTF.

The J gene is TRBJ1-2, the V gene TRBV5-5; TRBD1 agrees at 9 bases. The CDR3 runs 15 residues. Trimming cost V 4 bases and J 2 bases; bases outside gene matches: 6. Germline V CDR1 and CDR2: SGHKS, YYEKEE (reference sequence). CDR3 bases: TGTGCCAGCAGCATGCCGGGACAGGGAAACTATGGCTACACCTTC. This translates into CASSMPGQGNYGYTF.

V is TRBV19 and J is TRBJ1-4; 7 nucleotides line up with TRBD1. This CDR3 is built from 16 residues. V shed 8 bases and J 8 bases; nucleotides not matched to a gene: 17. The V gene's germline CDR1 is LNHDA and CDR2 SQIVND (reference sequence). CDR3 nucleotide sequence: TGTGCCAGTTCCTGGGTCTCGGGACAGAGAGAAGAAAAACTGTTTTTT. It specifies CASSWVSGQREEKLFF.

This chain links TRBV6-1 with TRBJ1-2; D uncertain. V lost 5 bases and J 3 bases, leaving 10 bases between the germline ends. Germline CDR1 and CDR2: MNHNS and SASEGT. The length of the CDR3 is 13 residues. CDR3 loop: CASSKRLDYGYTF. CDR3 bases: TGTGCCAGCAGTAAAAGACTTGACTATGGCTACACCTTC.

There are a few counts of this clonotype. V usage is TRBV5-1 and J usage is TRBJ1-5, with D possibly matching TRBD1 (5 bases). Trimming shortened V by 0 bases and J by 0 bases, and 10 bases separated the two germline ends. This CDR3 is built from 16 residues. Germline-derived CDR1 and CDR2 are SGHRS and YFSETQ. The CDR3 bases are TGCGCCAGCAGCTTGGATGGGGGAGATAGCAATCAGCCCCAGCATTTT. Protein sequence: CASSLDGGDSNQPQHF.

The chain joins TRBV7-9 to TRBJ1-6; D is possibly TRBD1 (5 bases). The ends were cut back, 3 bases at V and 10 bases at J, with 7 bases in the middle. The CDR3 runs to 12 residues. Germline V lookup: CDR1 SEHNR, CDR2 FQNEAQ (reference sequence). As DNA, the CDR3 is TGTGCCAGCAGCTTCCCAGGGTCACCCCTCCACTTT. It codes for CASSFPGSPLHF.

This clonotype was seen only a few times. V is TRBV6-1 and J is TRBJ1-1; D remains ambiguous. V shed 6 bases and J shed 4 bases, with 18 bases lying between them. Germline loops: CDR1 MNHNS, CDR2 SASEGT. This CDR3 has 15 amino acids. The CDR3 bases are TGTGCCAGCAGCCAGACATATGAGGGAGGCACTGAAGCTTTCTTT. Translating gives CASSQTYEGGTEAFF.

V gene TRBV6-4 combines with J gene TRBJ2-3, with D possibly being TRBD2 (5 bases). Germline lookup yields CDR1 MRHNA and CDR2 SNTAGT. Between the trimmed V and J ends, which lost 5 bases and 5 bases, there was a span of 11 bases. The CDR3 totals 13 residues. The CDR3 spells CASSKRTEDTQYF. CDR3 DNA: TGTGCCAGCAGTAAACGGACTGAAGATACGCAGTATTTT.

The J gene is TRBJ1-5, the V gene TRBV4-1, with 10 bases matching TRBD1. The CDR3 length is 15 residues. V gave up 4 bases and J gave up 4 bases; unmatched junction bases: 4. The germline gives CDR1 MGHRA, CDR2 YSYEKL. The CDR3: CASSRGTGANQPQHF. Written as DNA, the CDR3 is TGCGCCAGCAGCCGGGGGACAGGGGCAAATCAGCCCCAGCATTTT.

The V and J genes are TRBV6-1 and TRBJ1-4; unclear D gene. The CDR3 runs 14 residues. Germline V gene data show CDR1 as MNHNS and CDR2 as SASEGT. V lost 6 bases, J lost 0 bases, and 8 bases lay in between. CDR3 region: CASRLLTTNEKLFF. For the CDR3, the DNA is TGTGCCAGCAGACTCCTTACAACTAATGAAAAACTGTTTTTT.

This chain connects TRBV9 to TRBJ1-1, with D unclear. The V end was cut by 0 bases, the J end by 4 bases, with 10 bases between. This CDR3 comprises 14 residues. The germline V gene encodes CDR1 SGDLS and CDR2 YYNGEE. DNA of the CDR3: TGTGCCAGCAGCGTAGAAATAGGGTCCACTGAAGCTTTCTTT. This codes for CASSVEIGSTEAFF.

The gene calls are TRBV11-2 and TRBJ2-2; D is perhaps TRBD1 (6 bases). In germline, CDR1 is SGHAT, CDR2 FQNNGV. V was cut by 5 bases and J by 3 bases, with 19 bases left in between. CDR3 length: 17 residues. The CDR3 bases are TGTGCCAGCAGCCCAGGGGAGTGGGGGATGGACACCGGGGAGCTGTTTTTT. It yields the protein CASSPGEWGMDTGELFF.

This clonotype was observed a few times. The chain carries TRBV20-1 and TRBJ1-5; 7 bases are a match to TRBD1. CDR3 length: 13 residues. Losses at the gene ends were 3 bases for V and 7 bases for J; bases not matched to a gene: 6. From germline, CDR1 is DFQATT and CDR2 SNEGSKA (reference sequence). The CDR3 bases are TGCAGTGCTAGTTCGGGCAGGGGGCAGCCCCAGCATTTT. Amino acids: CSASSGRGQPQHF.

This chain uses TRBV20-1 with TRBJ1-2, with D tentatively TRBD1 (6 bases). The germline V and J ends were trimmed by 0 bases and 8 bases, with 13 bases remaining between them. Germline V gene sequence: CDR1 DFQATT, CDR2 SNEGSKA (reference sequence). CDR3 length: 13 residues. This CDR3 reads CSAREPDREGYTF. CDR3 bases: TGCAGTGCTAGAGAACCGGACAGAGAAGGCTACACCTTC.

The chain recombines TRBV7-3 with TRBJ2-5; D uncertain. V was trimmed by 5 bases and J by 0 bases, leaving 10 bases between them. Germline-derived CDR1 and CDR2 are SGHTA and FQGTGA. The CDR3 length is 14 residues. In nucleotides, the CDR3 is TGTGCCAGCAGCCCTGTTTCAGACCAAGAGACCCAGTACTTC. It encodes CASSPVSDQETQYF. The complete variable domain, with remaining parts taken from reference TRBV7-3 and TRBJ2-5, reads GAGVSQTPSNKVTEKGKYVELRCDPISGHTALYWYRQSLGQGPEFLIYFQGTGAADDSGLPNDRFFAVRPEGSVSTLKIQRTERGDSAVYLCASSPVSDQETQYFGPGTRLLVL.

The gene calls are TRBV19 and TRBJ1-2, with D unresolved. The V end was cut by 2 bases, the J end by 0 bases, with 10 bases between. The CDR3 loop spans 15 amino acids. CDR1 and CDR2 from the germline V gene are LNHDA and SQIVND (reference sequence). CDR3: CASSILDASNYGYTF. CDR3 bases: TGTGCCAGTAGTATACTGGACGCCTCTAACTATGGCTACACCTTC.

The chain joins TRBV4-2 to TRBJ2-7; D perhaps matches TRBD2 (6 bases). The V gene lost 0 bases and the J gene lost 6 bases, with 12 bases spanning the gap. The CDR3 is 14 residues long. Germline V gene sequence: CDR1 LGHNA, CDR2 YNFKEQ. CDR3 sequence: CASSQEREVREQYF. The CDR3 bases are TGTGCCAGCAGCCAAGAAAGGGAGGTCCGCGAGCAGTACTTC.

This clonotype was picked up many times. The chain links TRBV5-1 to TRBJ2-2; D gene ambiguous. Germline V CDR1 and CDR2: SGHRS, YFSETQ. Trimming removed 3 bases from V and 6 bases from J, with 6 bases in between. This CDR3 region has 12 residues. CDR3 sequence reads: CASSWGAGELFF. Here the CDR3 DNA reads TGCGCCAGCAGCTGGGGTGCCGGGGAGCTGTTTTTT.

V and J are TRBV5-1 and TRBJ2-1; TRBD2 matches at 7 bases. The CDR3 spans 14 residues. From germline, CDR1 is SGHRS and CDR2 YFSETQ. Germline trimming cut 4 bases from V and 8 bases from J; bases unmatched to any gene: 9. For the CDR3, the DNA is TGCGCCAGCAGCCCCGGGGAGGGGTGGGATGAGCAGTTCTTC. It codes for CASSPGEGWDEQFF.

This clonotype was counted many times. The V gene is TRBV20-1, the J gene TRBJ2-3; the match to TRBD2 covers 8 bases. The length of the CDR3 is 15 residues. The ends lost 4 bases at V and 2 bases at J; junction bases unmatched: 8. Germline CDR1 is DFQATT and CDR2 is SNEGSKA (reference sequence). The CDR3 bases are TGCAGTGCTAACCCCGGGACTAGGAACACAGATACGCAGTATTTT. This encodes CSANPGTRNTDTQYF.

The J gene is TRBJ2-7, the V gene TRBV6-1; TRBD1 matches 7 bases. The CDR3 is made up of 14 amino acids. Germline-derived CDR1 and CDR2 are MNHNS and SASEGT. Trimming removed 2 bases from V and 4 bases from J; junction bases left unmatched: 5. In DNA form, the CDR3 reads TGTGCCAGCAGTGAACTTAGGGACAGATACGAGCAGTACTTC. It translates to CASSELRDRYEQYF.

This clonotype was detected ten times or more. The chain recombines TRBV12-3 or TRBV12-4 with TRBJ1-2; D possibly corresponds to TRBD1 (5 bases). V was pared by 3 bases and J by 5 bases, with 13 bases between. The CDR3 has 14 amino acids. CDR3 region: CASSFGGVDYGYTF. The CDR3 DNA follows: TGTGCCAGCAGTTTTGGGGGGGTAGATTATGGCTACACCTTC.